This T cell receptor (beta chain) was sequenced in a study of cytomegalovirus exposure and HLA in healthy donors. At the level of the study: There were about 85 million unique TCRs (from HLA-typed donors) in an early data release. Membership in the Caucasian-associated ancestry cluster was found for around 85% of roughly 360 genotyped donors.

The CDR3 runs 14 residues. The germline CDR1 and CDR2 sequences are MNHEY and SVGAGI. V lost 5 bases and J lost 8; bases outside the gene matches: 4. In this sample, this clone turned up a few times. Its matching antigen is unknown. Study-wide points: When presence/absence was analysed, sequencing depth was taken to be roughly uniform across donors. Donor immune exposure was known only as CMV serostatus.

Use of 60 Vbeta and 13 Jbeta primers characterized the PCR. Clones were read by immunoSEQ multiplex PCR, and TCRdb kept only the in-frame ones, dropping some. Of around 120,000 clones in the sample, 60% to 85% were seen once. The specimen was PBMCs. This sequence originates from a woman in her thirties or forties in good health and CMV-seronegative. V is TRBV6-5 and J is TRBJ1-6, with 9 bases that match TRBD1. CDR3 coding DNA: TGTGCCAGCAGTGGACAGGGGAACGATTCACCCCTCCACTTT. This encodes CASSGQGNDSPLHF.